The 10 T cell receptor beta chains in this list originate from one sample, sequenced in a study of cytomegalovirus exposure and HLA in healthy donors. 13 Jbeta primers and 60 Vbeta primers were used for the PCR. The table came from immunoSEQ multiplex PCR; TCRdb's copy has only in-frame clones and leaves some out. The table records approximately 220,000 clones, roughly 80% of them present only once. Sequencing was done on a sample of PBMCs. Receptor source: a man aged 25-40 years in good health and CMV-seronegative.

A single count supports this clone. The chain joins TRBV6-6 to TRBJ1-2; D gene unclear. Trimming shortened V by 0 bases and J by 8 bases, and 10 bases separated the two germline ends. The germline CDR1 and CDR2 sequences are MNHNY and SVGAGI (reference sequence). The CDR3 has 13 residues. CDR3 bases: TGTGCCAGCAGTTACTCGACAATCGACGGCTACACCTTC. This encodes CASSYSTIDGYTF.

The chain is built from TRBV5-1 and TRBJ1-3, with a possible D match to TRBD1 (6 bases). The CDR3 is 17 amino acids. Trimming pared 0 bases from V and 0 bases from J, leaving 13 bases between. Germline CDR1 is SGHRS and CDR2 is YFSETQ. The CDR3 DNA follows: TGCGCCAGCAGCTTGGCCCCAGGACAGTTCTCTGGAAACACCATATATTTT. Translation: CASSLAPGQFSGNTIYF. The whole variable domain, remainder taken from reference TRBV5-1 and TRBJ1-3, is KAGVTQTPRYLIKTRGQQVTLSCSPISGHRSVSWYQQTPGQGLQFLFEYFSETQRNKGNFPGRFSGRQFSNSRSEMNVSTLELGDSALYLCASSLAPGQFSGNTIYFGEGSWLTVV.

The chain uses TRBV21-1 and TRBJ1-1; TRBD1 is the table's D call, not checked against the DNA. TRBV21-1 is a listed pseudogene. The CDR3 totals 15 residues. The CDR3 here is CASSKEEDRPTEAFF. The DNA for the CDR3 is TGTGCCAGCAGCAAAGAAGAAGACAGGCCCACTGAAGCTTTCTTT.

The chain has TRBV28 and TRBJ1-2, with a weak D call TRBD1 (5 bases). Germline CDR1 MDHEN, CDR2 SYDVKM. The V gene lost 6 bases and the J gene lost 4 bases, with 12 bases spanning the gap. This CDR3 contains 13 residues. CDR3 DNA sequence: TGTGCCAGCAGAGAAGATAGGGGCTATGGCTACACCTTC. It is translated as CASREDRGYGYTF.

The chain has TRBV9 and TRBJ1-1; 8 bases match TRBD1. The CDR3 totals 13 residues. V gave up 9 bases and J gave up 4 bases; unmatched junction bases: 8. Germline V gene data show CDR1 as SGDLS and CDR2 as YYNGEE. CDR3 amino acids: CATPPTGATEAFF. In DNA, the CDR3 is TGTGCCACCCCCCCGACAGGGGCCACTGAAGCTTTCTTT.

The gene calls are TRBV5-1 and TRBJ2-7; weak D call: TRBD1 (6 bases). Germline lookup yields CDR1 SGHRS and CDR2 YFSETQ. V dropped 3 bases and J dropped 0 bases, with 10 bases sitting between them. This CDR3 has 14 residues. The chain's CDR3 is CASSSQGPSYEQYF. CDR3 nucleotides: TGCGCCAGCAGCTCTCAGGGGCCCTCCTACGAGCAGTACTTC.

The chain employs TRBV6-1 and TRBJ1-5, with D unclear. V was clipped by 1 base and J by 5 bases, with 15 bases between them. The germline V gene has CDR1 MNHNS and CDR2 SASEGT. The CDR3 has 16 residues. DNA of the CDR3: TGTGCCAGCAGTGAAGGTGATTTATGGAGGGATCAGCCCCAGCATTTT. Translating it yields CASSEGDLWRDQPQHF.

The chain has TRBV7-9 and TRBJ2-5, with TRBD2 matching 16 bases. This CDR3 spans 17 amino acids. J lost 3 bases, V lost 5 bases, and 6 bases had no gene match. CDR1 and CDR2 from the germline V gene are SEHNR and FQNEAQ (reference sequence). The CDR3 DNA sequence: TGTGCCAGCAGCCCGGGACTAGCGGGGGGGCCGAAAGAGACCCAGTACTTC. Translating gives CASSPGLAGGPKETQYF. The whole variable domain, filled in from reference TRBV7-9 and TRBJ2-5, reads DTGVSQNPRHKITKRGQNVTFRCDPISEHNRLYWYRQTLGQGPEFLTYFQNEAQLEKSRLLSDRFSAERPKGSFSTLEIQRTEQGDSAMYLCASSPGLAGGPKETQYFGPGTRLLVL.

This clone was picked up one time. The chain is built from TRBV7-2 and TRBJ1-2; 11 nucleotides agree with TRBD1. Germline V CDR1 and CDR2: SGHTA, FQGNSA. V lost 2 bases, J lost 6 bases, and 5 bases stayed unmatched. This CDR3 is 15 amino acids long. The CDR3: CASSLNRDRGDGYTF. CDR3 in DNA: TGTGCCAGCAGCTTAAACCGGGACAGGGGGGATGGCTACACCTTC.

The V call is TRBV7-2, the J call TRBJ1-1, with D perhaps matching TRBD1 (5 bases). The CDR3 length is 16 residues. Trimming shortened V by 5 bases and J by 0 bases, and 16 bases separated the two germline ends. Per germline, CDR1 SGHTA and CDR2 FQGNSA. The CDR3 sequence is CASSPWSAGLNTEAFF. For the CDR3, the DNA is TGTGCCAGCAGCCCCTGGTCGGCAGGGCTGAACACTGAAGCTTTCTTT.